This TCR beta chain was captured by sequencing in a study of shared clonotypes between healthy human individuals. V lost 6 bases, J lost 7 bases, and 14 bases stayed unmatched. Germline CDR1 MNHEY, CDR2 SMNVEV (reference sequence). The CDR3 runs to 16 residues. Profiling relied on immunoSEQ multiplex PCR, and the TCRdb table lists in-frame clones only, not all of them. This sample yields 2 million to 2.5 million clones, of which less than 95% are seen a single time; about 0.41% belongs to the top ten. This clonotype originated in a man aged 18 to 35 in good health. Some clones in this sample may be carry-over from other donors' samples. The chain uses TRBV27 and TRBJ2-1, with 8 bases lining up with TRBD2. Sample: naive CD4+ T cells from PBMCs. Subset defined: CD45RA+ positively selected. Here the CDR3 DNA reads TGTGCCAGCAGAACTCGTCGGGAGGGCCGAGGAAATGAGCAGTTCTTC. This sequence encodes CASRTRREGRGNEQFF.